Listed below are T cell receptor beta chains from one sample, sequenced in a study of shared T cell receptors in the human thymus. Profiled with immunoSEQ multiplex PCR; TCRdb holds only in-frame clones, not every one. Among hundreds of thousands of clones listed, about 90% were seen once. The same sample was also used in a study of human thymus T cells.

Material for sequencing was thymocytes. These receptors all stem from a boy less than two years old with a congenital heart defect. Each CDR3 is given with its conserved first and last residue. The D gene is left open where the match is weak. Expanded clones are given a class, and other clones once, few, many or no size at all.

TRBD2	TRBJ2-3	TRBV2	.	CASSETSADTQYF	TGTGCCAGCAGTGAGACTAGCGCAGATACGCAGTATTTT
TRBD2	TRBJ2-1	TRBV2	.	CASSETGTSGRVSYNEQFF	TGTGCCAGCAGTGAGACCGGGACTAGCGGGAGGGTATCCTACAATGAGCAGTTCTTC
TRBD1	TRBJ1-1	TRBV19	.	CASSMVGGPNTEAFF	TGTGCCAGTAGTATGGTAGGGGGCCCGAACACTGAAGCTTTCTTT
.	TRBJ2-6	TRBV4-3	once	CASSQDYRMMLAGANVLTF	TGCGCCAGCAGCCAAGATTACAGGATGATGTTAGCTGGGGCCAACGTCCTGACTTTC
TRBD2	TRBJ2-1	TRBV10-1	.	CASSADRGPDEGLAGGISYNEQFF	TGCGCCAGCAGTGCTGACAGGGGGCCTGATGAGGGACTAGCGGGAGGAATCTCCTACAATGAGCAGTTCTTC
.	TRBJ2-1	TRBV20-1	once	CSIRWRNEQFF	TGCAGTATACGGTGGAGGAATGAGCAGTTCTTC
TRBD2	TRBJ2-7	TRBV7-2	.	CASSSRPSGHPSSYEQYF	TGTGCCAGCAGCTCGCGACCTAGCGGGCACCCGAGCTCCTACGAGCAGTACTTC
TRBD1	TRBJ1-1	TRBV6-5	.	CASSERTGEAFF	TGTGCCAGCAGTGAAAGGACAGGGGAGGCTTTCTTT
TRBD1	TRBJ2-7	TRBV28	.	CANRDRVSYEQYF	TGTGCCAACCGGGACAGGGTCTCCTACGAGCAGTACTTC
TRBD2	TRBJ2-5	TRBV19	.	CASKAGVEETQYF	TGTGCCAGCAAAGCGGGGGTGGAAGAGACCCAGTACTTC
.	TRBJ2-7	TRBV7-7	.	CASSEGQGGTYEQYF	TGTGCTAGCAGCGAAGGACAGGGAGGGACCTACGAGCAGTACTTC
TRBD2	TRBJ2-7	TRBV4-3	.	CASSQEARGHRGTSGRGDEQYF	TGCGCCAGCAGCCAAGAGGCCCGGGGGCACAGGGGAACTAGCGGGAGGGGAGACGAGCAGTACTTC
TRBD2	TRBJ2-2	TRBV4-1	.	CASSQDGPVSSGVVSGELFF	TGCGCCAGCAGCCAAGATGGCCCCGTTTCGAGCGGGGTTGTTTCCGGGGAGCTGTTTTTT
TRBD1	TRBJ2-7	TRBV10-3	once	CAISALERQGSYEQYF	TGTGCCATCAGTGCGTTGGAAAGACAGGGATCCTACGAGCAGTACTTC
TRBD1	TRBJ1-2	TRBV5-6	.	CASSFPDRGGVNYGYTF	TGTGCCAGCAGCTTCCCGGACAGGGGGGGGGTTAACTATGGCTACACCTTC
TRBD1	TRBJ1-5	TRBV19	.	CASSMDNPRDRETCCNQPQHF	TGTGCCAGTAGTATGGATAACCCTCGGGACAGGGAAACTTGTTGCAATCAGCCCCAGCATTTT
.	TRBJ1-4	TRBV7-6	.	CASSFGRGVGKLFF	TGTGCCAGCAGCTTCGGGAGGGGTGTCGGAAAACTGTTTTTT